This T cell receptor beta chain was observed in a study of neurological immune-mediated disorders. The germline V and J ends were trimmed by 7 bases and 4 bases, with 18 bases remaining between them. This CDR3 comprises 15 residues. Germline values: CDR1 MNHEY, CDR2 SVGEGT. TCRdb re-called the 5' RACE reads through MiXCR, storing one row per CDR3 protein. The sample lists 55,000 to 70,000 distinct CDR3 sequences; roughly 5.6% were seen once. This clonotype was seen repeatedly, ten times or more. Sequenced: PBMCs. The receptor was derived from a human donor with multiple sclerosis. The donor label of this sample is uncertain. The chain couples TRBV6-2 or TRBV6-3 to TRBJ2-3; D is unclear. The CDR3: CASKEYGERADTQYF. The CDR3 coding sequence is TGTGCCAGCAAAGAGTATGGGGAAAGGGCAGATACGCAGTATTTT.